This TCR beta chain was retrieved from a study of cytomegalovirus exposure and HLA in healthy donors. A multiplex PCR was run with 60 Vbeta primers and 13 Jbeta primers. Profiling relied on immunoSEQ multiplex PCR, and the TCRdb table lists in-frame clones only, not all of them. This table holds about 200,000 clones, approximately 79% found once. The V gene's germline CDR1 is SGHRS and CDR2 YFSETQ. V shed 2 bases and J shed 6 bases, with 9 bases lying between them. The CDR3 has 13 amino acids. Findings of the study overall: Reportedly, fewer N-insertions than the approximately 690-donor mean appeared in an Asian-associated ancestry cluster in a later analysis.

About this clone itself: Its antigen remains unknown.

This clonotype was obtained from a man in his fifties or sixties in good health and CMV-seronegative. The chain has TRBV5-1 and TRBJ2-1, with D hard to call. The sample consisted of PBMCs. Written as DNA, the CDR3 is TGCGCCAGCAGCTTTAGCCGTTTCAATGAGCAGTTCTTC. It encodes CASSFSRFNEQFF.